The 11 T cell receptor beta chains in this list originate from one sample, sequenced in a study of PD-1 blockade in classical Hodgkin lymphoma. Following autologous stem cell transplantation, relapse occurred in every patient, and exposure to brentuximab vedotin varied. Sequenced by immunoSEQ multiplex PCR; TCRdb stores in-frame clones only, minus some. Of about 23,000 clones in the sample, more than 80% were seen once. The sample here was peripheral blood mononuclear cells (PBMCs), taken before the second cycle of nivolumab. These receptors all come from a human donor with classical Hodgkin lymphoma.

This chain joins TRBV5-6 and TRBJ1-1, with D perhaps TRBD1 (5 bases). The CDR3 contains 16 residues. V lost 4 bases, J lost 3 bases, and 19 bases lay in between. Germline CDR1 and CDR2: SGHDT and YYEEEE. DNA of the CDR3: TGTGCCAGCAGCCCCGATTTGGGGGTGGGGTACACTGAAGCTTTCTTT. Translating it yields CASSPDLGVGYTEAFF.

The chain joins TRBV7-9 to TRBJ2-3, with D perhaps matching TRBD1 (6 bases). This CDR3 comprises 14 residues. CDR1 is SEHNR and CDR2 is FQNEAQ in the germline V gene (reference sequence). Trimming took off 6 bases at V and 3 bases at J, with 13 bases between the two ends. CDR3 sequence (DNA): TGTGCCAGCAGGGTTCATCAGGGGACAGATACGCAGTATTTT. Its protein product is CASRVHQGTDTQYF. Full variable domain (outside the CDR3, taken from reference TRBV7-9 and TRBJ2-3): DTGVSQNPRHKITKRGQNVTFRCDPISEHNRLYWYRQTLGQGPEFLTYFQNEAQLEKSRLLSDRFSAERPKGSFSTLEIQRTEQGDSAMYLCASRVHQGTDTQYFGPGTRLTVL.

This clone was seen only a few times. The V and J genes are TRBV29-1 and TRBJ2-2; D is unresolved. With 4 bases removed from V and 0 bases from J, the gap between germline ends came to 6 bases. Germline V gene sequence: CDR1 SQVTM, CDR2 ANQGSEA. The CDR3 sequence is 13 residues long. The CDR3 DNA follows: TGCAGCGTTGCTGCTGCGAACACCGGGGAGCTGTTTTTT. As protein: CSVAAANTGELFF.

The rearrangement uses TRBV11-2 and TRBJ2-1; D is undetermined. Germline-derived CDR1 and CDR2 are SGHAT and FQNNGV. CDR3 length: 12 amino acids. Trimming removed 4 bases at V and 7 bases at J, with 8 bases between. The CDR3, as DNA: TGTGCCAGCAGCTGGGATTTAAATGAGCAGTTCTTC. It yields the protein CASSWDLNEQFF.

The chain links TRBV7-9 to TRBJ1-3; D perhaps matches TRBD1 (5 bases). V lost 4 bases, J lost 0 bases, and 10 bases lay in between. Germline values: CDR1 SEHNR, CDR2 FQNEAQ (reference sequence). The CDR3 sequence is 15 residues long. The CDR3 region is CASSSAGDSGNTIYF. The DNA for the CDR3 is TGTGCCAGCAGCTCGGCGGGGGACTCTGGAAACACCATATATTTT.

The chain links TRBV19 to TRBJ1-1, with unresolved D. The V gene lost 5 bases and the J gene lost 9 bases, with 22 bases spanning the gap. The CDR3 is 15 amino acids. CDR1 is LNHDA, CDR2 SQIVND, per germline (reference sequence). CDR3 nucleotides: TGTGCCAGTAGTGTGGATCATCGTGCGGGGAGTAAAGCTTTCTTT. Residues: CASSVDHRAGSKAFF.

This chain links TRBV12-1 with TRBJ2-3; the table names TRBD1, a call not compared with the DNA. TRBV12-1 is reported as a pseudogene. The CDR3 consists of 17 residues. The CDR3 DNA reads TGTGCCAGCAGCACCGCCCACGCGGACAGCCACACAGATACGCAGTATTTT. Translated, it gives CASSTAHADSHTDTQYF.

The genes are TRBV5-5 and TRBJ2-2; 10 bases line up with TRBD2. The germline gives CDR1 SGHKS, CDR2 YYEKEE (reference sequence). V shed 4 bases and J 8 bases; nucleotides not matched to a gene: 5. This CDR3 is built from 14 residues. CDR3 residues: CASSMGLAKGELFF. The CDR3, as DNA: TGTGCCAGCAGCATGGGACTAGCGAAGGGGGAGCTGTTTTTT.

This rearrangement joins TRBV5-6 to TRBJ2-3, with D perhaps matching TRBD2 (6 bases). The germline V and J ends were trimmed by 4 bases and 8 bases, with 23 bases remaining between them. The CDR3 runs to 16 residues. CDR1 and CDR2 from the germline V gene are SGHDT and YYEEEE. The CDR3 here is CASSLGLTRSLGTQYF. The CDR3 coding sequence is TGTGCCAGCAGCCTCGGACTAACACGGAGCCTCGGTACGCAGTATTTT.

V and J are TRBV7-2 and TRBJ2-7, with TRBD2 matching over 9 bases. The CDR3 totals 15 residues. CDR1 is SGHTA, CDR2 FQGNSA, per germline. The V gene end was trimmed by 4 bases and the J gene end by 3 bases; junction bases not matched to a gene: 7. The CDR3 DNA reads TGTGCCAGCAGCTATAGACTAGCGGTTGGCTACGAGCAGTACTTC. Translating it yields CASSYRLAVGYEQYF.

This rearrangement joins TRBV5-1 to TRBJ2-1, with a possible D match to TRBD2 (6 bases). There are 11 residues in the CDR3. Germline CDR1 and CDR2: SGHRS and YFSETQ. V gave up 5 bases and J gave up 6 bases, with 6 bases separating them. The CDR3 here is CASRGGNEQFF. The DNA of the CDR3 is TGCGCCAGCAGGGGGGGCAATGAGCAGTTCTTC.